The 8 T cell receptor beta chains below all came from one sample that was sequenced in a study of graft-versus-host responses after intestinal transplantation. The protocol was immunoSEQ multiplex PCR, while the TCRdb copy is restricted to in-frame clones and leaves out a portion. Of roughly 92,000 clones in the sample, approximately 90% were seen once. Their target antigens are unknown. Sequenced here: unstimulated CD4+ T cells sorted from spleen or lymph node cells, sampled before transplant. The receptors were gathered from a human donor who was the organ donor for an intestinal transplant.

J is TRBJ2-7 and V is TRBV2; 11 bases match TRBD1. V was pared by 8 bases and J by 2 bases, with 5 bases of the junction left unmatched. The CDR3 covers 14 residues. CDR1 and CDR2 from the germline V gene are SNHLY and FYNNEI. The CDR3 DNA sequence: TGTGCCAGCCACCGGGACAGGGGGACCTACGAGCAGTACTTC. Its protein product is CASHRDRGTYEQYF.

The chain joins TRBV29-1 to TRBJ1-1; D possibly corresponds to TRBD1 (6 bases). Germline CDR1 reads SQVTM; CDR2 reads ANQGSEA. Trimming shortened V by 6 bases and J by 2 bases, and 16 bases separated the two germline ends. The CDR3 loop spans 14 amino acids. CDR3 sequence (DNA): TGCAGCGTCCGGGATGCGGGGGGCAACACTGAAGCTTTCTTT. Amino acid sequence: CSVRDAGGNTEAFF.

The V gene is TRBV5-8, the J gene TRBJ2-3; a possible D gene is TRBD2 (6 bases). Germline CDR1 is SGHTS and CDR2 is YDEGEE. The CDR3 is 17 amino acids. V gave up 4 bases and J gave up 1 base, with 19 bases separating them. Written as DNA, the CDR3 is TGTGCCAGCAGCCGGGGGTCGGGGCGGATTCGCACAGATACGCAGTATTTT. Protein product: CASSRGSGRIRTDTQYF.

The rearrangement joins TRBV2 to TRBJ2-3, with 7 bases aligning to TRBD1. The CDR3 is 13 residues long. After removal of 5 bases from V and 5 bases from J, the junction contained 4 bases not matched to a gene. The V gene's germline CDR1 is SNHLY and CDR2 FYNNEI. CDR3 residues: CASSQGVEDTQYF. The DNA for the CDR3 is TGTGCCAGCAGTCAGGGGGTTGAAGATACGCAGTATTTT.

This sequence joins TRBV5-4 and TRBJ2-1; 11 bases are a match to TRBD2. The J segment lost 7 bases and the V segment lost 4 bases, leaving 13 bases of the junction unmatched. This CDR3 region has 17 residues. CDR1 is SGHNT and CDR2 is YYREEE in the germline V gene (reference sequence). CDR3 bases: TGTGCCAGCAGCCCCGGTTTTTTAGCGGGGGGGCGGAATGAGCAGTTCTTC. It is translated as CASSPGFLAGGRNEQFF.

V usage is TRBV18 and J usage is TRBJ2-5; a weak D match, TRBD1 (5 bases). The last part of the DNA fits TRBJ2-7 better; the J call may be wrong. The CDR3 loop spans 14 amino acids. Germline V gene data show CDR1 as KGHSH and CDR2 as LQKENI. CDR3 sequence reads: CASSPGATVDEQYF. In DNA, the CDR3 is TGTGCCAGCTCACCAGGGGCAACGGTGGACGAGCAGTACTTC.

This sequence joins TRBV6-5 and TRBJ2-7; 7 bases are a match to TRBD1. The CDR3 extends over 12 amino acids. After removal of 6 bases from V and 6 bases from J, the junction contained 5 bases not matched to a gene. CDR1 is MNHEY and CDR2 is SVGAGI in the germline V gene. The CDR3 reads CASSQTGIEQYF. The CDR3 coding sequence is TGTGCCAGCAGCCAGACAGGGATCGAGCAGTACTTC.

The genes are TRBV23-1 and TRBJ2-7; 7 bases fit TRBD2. TRBV23-1 has ORF status, its function being uncertain. With V trimmed by 2 bases and J by 0 bases, 4 bases remained unmatched. CDR3 size: 15 residues. Here the CDR3 reads CASSQGRESSYEQYF. In DNA, the CDR3 is TGCGCCAGCAGTCAAGGGCGGGAGAGCTCCTACGAGCAGTACTTC.